Sequencing of this T cell receptor (beta chain) was carried out in a study of T cell responses to AZD1222 COVID-19 vaccine. Notes on the study in general: No day 14 peak samples; only post-peak repertoires were characterized. Clonal diversity was possibly underestimated, and the donors were mostly white British, with more females.

A note on this clone: Antigen: not known.

The assay was immunoSEQ multiplex PCR, and TCRdb's table has in-frame clones only and misses some. The sample contains about 120,000 clones, roughly 90% of which appear only once. This CDR3 is built from 14 residues. Losses at the gene ends were 0 bases for V and 15 bases for J; bases not matched to a gene: 7. Looked up from germline, CDR1 is SGDLS and CDR2 is YYNGEE. The source material was peripheral blood, sampled on day 0 of AZD1222 vaccination. V usage is TRBV9 and J usage is TRBJ2-1, with TRBD2 matching over 12 bases. The clonotype originates from an adult in good health. The CDR3 loop is CASSVGLAGGGRFF. CDR3 DNA: TGTGCCAGCAGCGTAGGGCTAGCGGGAGGGGGGCGGTTCTTC.